This is a list of T cell receptor beta chains from one sample in a study of blood T cell repertoires in COVID-19. This table comes from immunoSEQ multiplex PCR, and its TCRdb copy is limited to in-frame clones, with some not included. The sample consists of approximately 130,000 clones, 70% to 90% of them appearing once. Sequenced material: peripheral blood. The receptor source for this set is a human donor in a cohort sampled during active COVID-19. CDR3s include the opening cysteine and the closing phenylalanine or tryptophan. The order of the fields is CDR3 protein, V gene, CDR3 length, J gene.

cdr3_aa: CASSPRTGKTTQYF; v_call: TRBV7-9; cdr3_length: 14; j_call: TRBJ2-5
cdr3_aa: CASSGTSSYNEQFF; v_call: TRBV18; cdr3_length: 14; j_call: TRBJ2-1
cdr3_aa: CATSRTMSGSGHNEQFF; v_call: TRBV15; cdr3_length: 17; j_call: TRBJ2-1
cdr3_aa: CASSPRPEAGELFF; v_call: TRBV18; cdr3_length: 14; j_call: TRBJ2-2
cdr3_aa: CSGMGQGITEAFF; v_call: TRBV29-1; cdr3_length: 13; j_call: TRBJ1-1
cdr3_aa: CASRRTGGNTGELFF; v_call: TRBV5-1; cdr3_length: 15; j_call: TRBJ2-2
cdr3_aa: CASSLVGEKLFF; v_call: TRBV27; cdr3_length: 12; j_call: TRBJ1-4
cdr3_aa: CASSNLGEAFF; v_call: TRBV6-5; cdr3_length: 11; j_call: TRBJ1-1
cdr3_aa: CASSTSSSGGAQFF; v_call: TRBV5-1; cdr3_length: 14; j_call: TRBJ2-1
cdr3_aa: CSATRGAEAFF; v_call: TRBV29-1; cdr3_length: 11; j_call: TRBJ1-1
cdr3_aa: CASSGQGIYTEAFF; v_call: TRBV27; cdr3_length: 14; j_call: TRBJ1-1
cdr3_aa: CASSMSPSLEQYF; v_call: TRBV11-2; cdr3_length: 13; j_call: TRBJ2-7
cdr3_aa: CASSGGPGTGRNEQFF; v_call: TRBV5-1; cdr3_length: 16; j_call: TRBJ2-1
cdr3_aa: CASSGLAEQETQYF; v_call: TRBV19; cdr3_length: 14; j_call: TRBJ2-5
cdr3_aa: CASSTGTSGILETQYF; v_call: TRBV11-3; cdr3_length: 16; j_call: TRBJ2-5
cdr3_aa: CASSLTPLLSYEQYF; v_call: TRBV6-5; cdr3_length: 15; j_call: TRBJ2-7
cdr3_aa: CATSRDAGLGSPLHF; v_call: TRBV15; cdr3_length: 15; j_call: TRBJ1-6
cdr3_aa: CAWSVPDRGYYGYTF; v_call: TRBV30; cdr3_length: 15; j_call: TRBJ1-2
cdr3_aa: CASSLTSGSRETQYF; v_call: TRBV28; cdr3_length: 15; j_call: TRBJ2-5
cdr3_aa: CASSLVSGTGELFF; v_call: TRBV5-6; cdr3_length: 14; j_call: TRBJ2-2
cdr3_aa: CASSWAISTRGGRNSPLHF; v_call: TRBV5-1; cdr3_length: 19; j_call: TRBJ1-6
cdr3_aa: CASSLTSGGAETQYF; v_call: TRBV5-1; cdr3_length: 15; j_call: TRBJ2-3
cdr3_aa: CASTQSTNSYNSPLHF; v_call: TRBV11-2; cdr3_length: 16; j_call: TRBJ1-6
cdr3_aa: CASSYRHRGLAETQYF; v_call: TRBV6-6; cdr3_length: 16; j_call: TRBJ2-5
cdr3_aa: CASSSRDRGHPEAFF; v_call: TRBV7-9; cdr3_length: 15; j_call: TRBJ1-1
cdr3_aa: CASSTGQVYEKLFF; v_call: TRBV19; cdr3_length: 14; j_call: TRBJ1-4
cdr3_aa: CASSRQGAGELFF; v_call: TRBV18; cdr3_length: 13; j_call: TRBJ2-2
cdr3_aa: CASSLRGEQPQHF; v_call: TRBV7-9; cdr3_length: 13; j_call: TRBJ1-5
cdr3_aa: CASRKQGARYGYTF; v_call: TRBV27; cdr3_length: 14; j_call: TRBJ1-2
cdr3_aa: CSSRRADTEAFF; v_call: TRBV29-1; cdr3_length: 12; j_call: TRBJ1-1
cdr3_aa: CAWSPRHATVGNTIYF; v_call: TRBV30; cdr3_length: 16; j_call: TRBJ1-3
cdr3_aa: CANSSTDTNSYEQYF; v_call: TRBV6-5; cdr3_length: 15; j_call: TRBJ2-7
cdr3_aa: CASSDRGQGSNSPLHF; v_call: TRBV6-4; cdr3_length: 16; j_call: TRBJ1-6
cdr3_aa: CASSRGSPPTQYF; v_call: TRBV27; cdr3_length: 13; j_call: TRBJ2-5
cdr3_aa: CASSPVGGSSYEQYF; v_call: TRBV18; cdr3_length: 15; j_call: TRBJ2-7
cdr3_aa: CSVWDSGNYGYTF; v_call: TRBV29-1; cdr3_length: 13; j_call: TRBJ1-2